This TCR beta chain was observed in a study of post-analysis software for immune sequencing data. Overall study context: Relapsing-remitting, secondary progressive and progressive-relapsing multiple sclerosis were all included among the disease courses.

Unique molecular identifiers featured in each of the TCR beta cDNA libraries. TCRdb recomputed calls from the PCR reads with MiXCR, one row per CDR3 protein. The repertoire has roughly 800,000 distinct CDR3 sequences, 25% to 30% of them found once; the top ten carry 0.5% to 0.6%. Findings of the study overall: Controls had lower frequencies than patients of 4 or 5 TRBV segments, which included TRBV5-6, TRBV5-1 and TRBV20-1.

The germline V gene has CDR1 DFQATT and CDR2 SNEGSKA (reference sequence). Trimming took 2 bases from V and 2 from J, leaving 7 bases between them. This CDR3 has 14 residues. A word on this clonotype: Its antigen is not identified.

The V gene is TRBV20-1, the J gene TRBJ2-6; D call uncertain. The source of this sequence is a girl aged 5 to 17 with multiple sclerosis. Source material: blood. The CDR3 loop is CSARPDTGANVLTF. The CDR3 DNA is TGCAGTGCTAGACCGGATACTGGGGCCAACGTCCTGACTTTC.